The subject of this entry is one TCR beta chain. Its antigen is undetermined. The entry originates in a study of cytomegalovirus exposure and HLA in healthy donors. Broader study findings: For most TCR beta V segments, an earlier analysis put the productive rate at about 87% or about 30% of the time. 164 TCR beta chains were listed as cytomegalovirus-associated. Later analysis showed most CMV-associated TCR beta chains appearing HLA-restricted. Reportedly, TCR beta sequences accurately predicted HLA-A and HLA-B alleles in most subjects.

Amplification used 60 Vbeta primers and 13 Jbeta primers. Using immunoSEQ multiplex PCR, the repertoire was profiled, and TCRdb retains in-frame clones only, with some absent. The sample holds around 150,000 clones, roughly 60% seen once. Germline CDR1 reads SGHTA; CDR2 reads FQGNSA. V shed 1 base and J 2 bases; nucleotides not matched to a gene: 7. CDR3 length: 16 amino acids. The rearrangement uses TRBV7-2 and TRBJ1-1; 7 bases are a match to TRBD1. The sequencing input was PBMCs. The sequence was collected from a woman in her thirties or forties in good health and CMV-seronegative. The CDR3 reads CASSLGGGQINTEAFF. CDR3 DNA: TGTGCCAGCAGCTTAGGAGGGGGACAGATCAACACTGAAGCTTTCTTT.